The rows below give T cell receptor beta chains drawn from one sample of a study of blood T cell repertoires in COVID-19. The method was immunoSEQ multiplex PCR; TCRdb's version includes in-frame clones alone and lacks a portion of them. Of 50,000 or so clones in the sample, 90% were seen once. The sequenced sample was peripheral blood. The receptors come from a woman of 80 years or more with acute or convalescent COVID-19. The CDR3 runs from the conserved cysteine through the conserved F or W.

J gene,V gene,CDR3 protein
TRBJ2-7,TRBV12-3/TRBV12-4,CASNLFYEQYF
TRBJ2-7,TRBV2,CASRTSGTYEQYF
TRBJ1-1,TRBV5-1,CASSLSGQGRFFF
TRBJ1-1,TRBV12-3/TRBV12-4,CASGDYPLGAFF
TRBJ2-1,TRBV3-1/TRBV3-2,CASSQEMASGLAGGDEQFF
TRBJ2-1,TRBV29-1,CSAPGATHSEQFF
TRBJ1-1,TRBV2,CASSPLGGRGVWAFF
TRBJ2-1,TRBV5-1,CASSLVLAYNEQFF
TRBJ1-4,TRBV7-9,CASSPDRGQGEKLFF
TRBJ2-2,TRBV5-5,CASSFGQGRYTGELFF
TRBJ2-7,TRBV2,CASSGQVYEQYF
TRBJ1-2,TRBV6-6,CASSRDRDGYTF
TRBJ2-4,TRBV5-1,CASSQLQGATKNIQYF
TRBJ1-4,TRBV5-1,CASSLWGGDEKLFF
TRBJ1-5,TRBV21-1,CASSTSPRDPPNQPQHF
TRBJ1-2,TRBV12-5,CASGLVLGDRGYGYTF
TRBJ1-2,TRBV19,CASSITVVRGSYGYTF
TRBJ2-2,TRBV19,CASSIRPDRLTFGTGELFF
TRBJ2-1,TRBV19,CASSIAGVSYNEQFF
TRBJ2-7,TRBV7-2,CASSPDRGQNYEQYF
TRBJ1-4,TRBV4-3,CASSQDLPGTGYEKLFF
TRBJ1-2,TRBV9,CASSGYSGQGYYVSGYTF
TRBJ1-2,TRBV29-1,CSVEGFRGSNYGYTF
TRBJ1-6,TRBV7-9,CASSSTTGNSNSPLHF
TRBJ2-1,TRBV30,CAWSVSLTSGSYRPWNEQFF
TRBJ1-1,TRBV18,CASRQGLNTEAFF
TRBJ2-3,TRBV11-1,CASSFRQGTDTQYF
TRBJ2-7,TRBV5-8,CASRRDSYEQYF
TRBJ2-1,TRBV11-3,CASTGTSGRNEQFF
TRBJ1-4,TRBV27,CASKLNEKLFF
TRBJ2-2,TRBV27,CASRVGARVRVTGELFF
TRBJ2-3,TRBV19,CASSLGTGIIDTQYF
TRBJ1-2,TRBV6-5,CASYKAGGDGYTF
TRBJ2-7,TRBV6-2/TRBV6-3,CASSYSPGVPYEQYF
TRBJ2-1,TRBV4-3,CASSLHQGGTGRNNEQFF
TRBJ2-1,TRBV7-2,CASSLGQRQFF
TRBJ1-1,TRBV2,CASSVHSLNTEAFF
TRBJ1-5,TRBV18,CASSPSTDSNQPQHF
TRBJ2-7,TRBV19,CASSDRQAASGRAYEQYF
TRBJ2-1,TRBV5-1,CASSRDRDRVKFF
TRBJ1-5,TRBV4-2,CASSLGTGLDQPQHF
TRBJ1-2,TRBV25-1,CASSDEVTGGYTF
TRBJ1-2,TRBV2,CASSEGGNYGYTF
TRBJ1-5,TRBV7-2,CASSLATRDQPQHF